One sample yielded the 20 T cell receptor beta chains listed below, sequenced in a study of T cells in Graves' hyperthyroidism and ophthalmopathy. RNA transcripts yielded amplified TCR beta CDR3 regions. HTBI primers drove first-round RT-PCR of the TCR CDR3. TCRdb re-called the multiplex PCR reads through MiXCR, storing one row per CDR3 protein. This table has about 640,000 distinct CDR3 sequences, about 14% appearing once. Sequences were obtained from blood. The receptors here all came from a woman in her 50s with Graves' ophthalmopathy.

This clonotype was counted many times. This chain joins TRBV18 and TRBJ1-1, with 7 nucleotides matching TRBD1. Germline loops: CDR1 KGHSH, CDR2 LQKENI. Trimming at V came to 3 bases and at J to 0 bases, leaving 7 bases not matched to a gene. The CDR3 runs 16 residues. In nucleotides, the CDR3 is TGTGCCAGCTCACCTAAAACAGGGGCCATGAACACTGAAGCTTTCTTT. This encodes CASSPKTGAMNTEAFF.

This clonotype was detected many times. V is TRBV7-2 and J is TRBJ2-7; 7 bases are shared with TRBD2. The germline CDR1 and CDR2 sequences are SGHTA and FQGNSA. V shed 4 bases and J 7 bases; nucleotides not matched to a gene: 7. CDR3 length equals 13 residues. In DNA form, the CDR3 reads TGTGCCAGCAGCTCCCGAATGGGGGGGGAGCAGTACTTC. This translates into CASSSRMGGEQYF.

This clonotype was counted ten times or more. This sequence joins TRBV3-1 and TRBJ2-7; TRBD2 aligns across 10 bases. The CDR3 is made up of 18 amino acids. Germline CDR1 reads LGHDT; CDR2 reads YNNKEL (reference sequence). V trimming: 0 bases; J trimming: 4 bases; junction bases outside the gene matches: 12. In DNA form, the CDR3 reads TGTGCCAGCAGCCAAGAAGTTAGCCCTAGCGGGAGAAGGTACGAGCAGTACTTC. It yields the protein CASSQEVSPSGRRYEQYF.

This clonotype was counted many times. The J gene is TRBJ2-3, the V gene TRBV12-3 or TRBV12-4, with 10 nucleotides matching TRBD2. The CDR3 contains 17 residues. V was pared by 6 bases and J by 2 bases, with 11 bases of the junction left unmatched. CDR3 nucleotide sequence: TGTGCCAGCAGCCCTAGCGGGAGCACCGACTACACAGATACGCAGTATTTT. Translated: CASSPSGSTDYTDTQYF.

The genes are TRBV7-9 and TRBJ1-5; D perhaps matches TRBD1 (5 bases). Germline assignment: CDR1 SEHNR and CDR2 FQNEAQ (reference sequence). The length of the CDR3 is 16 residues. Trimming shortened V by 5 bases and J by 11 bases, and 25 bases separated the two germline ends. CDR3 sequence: CASSTRGDFGESAQHF. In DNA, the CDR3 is TGTGCCAGCAGCACACGGGGGGACTTTGGGGAATCAGCCCAGCATTTT. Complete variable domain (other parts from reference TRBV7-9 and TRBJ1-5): DTGVSQNPRHKITKRGQNVTFRCDPISEHNRLYWYRQTLGQGPEFLTYFQNEAQLEKSRLLSDRFSAERPKGSFSTLEIQRTEQGDSAMYLCASSTRGDFGESAQHFGDGTRLSIL.

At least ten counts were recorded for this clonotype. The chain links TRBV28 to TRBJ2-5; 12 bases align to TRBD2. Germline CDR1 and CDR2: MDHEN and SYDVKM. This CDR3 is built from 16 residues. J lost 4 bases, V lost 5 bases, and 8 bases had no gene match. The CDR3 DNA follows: TGTGCCAGCAGTATACGACTAGCGGGAGAAACAGAGACCCAGTACTTC. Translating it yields CASSIRLAGETETQYF.

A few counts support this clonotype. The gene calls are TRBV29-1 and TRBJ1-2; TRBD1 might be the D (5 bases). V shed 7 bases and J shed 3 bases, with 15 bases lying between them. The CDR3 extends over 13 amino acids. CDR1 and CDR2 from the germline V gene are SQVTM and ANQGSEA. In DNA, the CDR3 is TGCAGCGCCCGATACGGAGGGGACTATGGCTACACCTTC. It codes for CSARYGGDYGYTF.

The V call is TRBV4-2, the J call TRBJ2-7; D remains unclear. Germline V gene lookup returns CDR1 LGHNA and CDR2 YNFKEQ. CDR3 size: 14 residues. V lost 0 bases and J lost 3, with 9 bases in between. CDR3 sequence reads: CASSQDVGIYEQYF. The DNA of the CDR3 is TGTGCCAGCAGCCAAGATGTGGGTATCTACGAGCAGTACTTC.

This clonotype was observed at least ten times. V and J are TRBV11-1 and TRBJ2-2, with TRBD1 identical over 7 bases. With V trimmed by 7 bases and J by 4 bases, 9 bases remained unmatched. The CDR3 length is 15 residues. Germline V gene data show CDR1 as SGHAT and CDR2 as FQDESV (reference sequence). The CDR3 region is CASNRDSIPTGELFF. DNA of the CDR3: TGTGCCAGCAACCGGGACAGCATCCCCACCGGGGAGCTGTTTTTT.

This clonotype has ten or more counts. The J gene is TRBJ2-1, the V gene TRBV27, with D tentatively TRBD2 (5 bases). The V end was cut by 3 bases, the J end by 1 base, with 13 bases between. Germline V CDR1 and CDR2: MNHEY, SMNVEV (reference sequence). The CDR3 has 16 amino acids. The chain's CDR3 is CASSFLLALSYNEQFF. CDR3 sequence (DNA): TGTGCCAGCAGTTTCCTTTTAGCGCTTTCCTACAATGAGCAGTTCTTC.

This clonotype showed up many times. CDR3 residues: CASSSTSGRLHEQFF. Here the CDR3 DNA reads TGTGCCAGCAGCTCGACTAGCGGGAGACTCCATGAGCAGTTCTTC. The chain couples TRBV11-2 to TRBJ2-1; the match to TRBD2 covers 12 bases. Germline loops: CDR1 SGHAT, CDR2 FQNNGV. The CDR3 length is 15 residues. V lost 4 bases to trimming and J lost 8 bases; unmatched junction nucleotides: 6.

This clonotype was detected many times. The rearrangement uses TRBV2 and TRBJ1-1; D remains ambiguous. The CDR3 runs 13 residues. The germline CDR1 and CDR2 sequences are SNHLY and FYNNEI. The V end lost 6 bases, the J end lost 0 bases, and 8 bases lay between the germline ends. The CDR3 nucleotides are TGTGCCAGCAGGTTTGTGGTGAACACTGAAGCTTTCTTT. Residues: CASRFVVNTEAFF.

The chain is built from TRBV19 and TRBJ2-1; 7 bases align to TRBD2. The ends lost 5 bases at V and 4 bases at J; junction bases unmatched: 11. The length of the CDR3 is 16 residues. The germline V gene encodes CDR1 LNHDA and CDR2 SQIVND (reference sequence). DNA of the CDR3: TGTGCCAGTAGTGGTCCGGGACTATATATATACAATGAGCAGTTCTTC. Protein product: CASSGPGLYIYNEQFF.

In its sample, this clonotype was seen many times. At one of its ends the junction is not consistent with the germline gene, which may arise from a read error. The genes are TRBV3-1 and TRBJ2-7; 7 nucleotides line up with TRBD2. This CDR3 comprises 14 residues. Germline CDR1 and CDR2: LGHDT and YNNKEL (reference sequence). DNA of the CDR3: TGTGCCAGCAGCGAAGAGACTAGCCACCACGAGCAGTACTTC. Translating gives CASSEETSHHEQYF.

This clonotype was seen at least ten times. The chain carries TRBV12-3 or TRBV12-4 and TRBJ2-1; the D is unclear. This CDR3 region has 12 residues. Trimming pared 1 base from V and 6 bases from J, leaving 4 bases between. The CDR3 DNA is TGTGCCAGCAGTTTAGGCGCCAATGAGCAGTTCTTC. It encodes CASSLGANEQFF.

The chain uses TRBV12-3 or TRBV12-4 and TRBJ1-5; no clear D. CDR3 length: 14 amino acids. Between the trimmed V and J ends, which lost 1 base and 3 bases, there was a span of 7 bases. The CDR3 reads CASSLEVSNQPQHF. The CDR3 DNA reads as TGTGCCAGCAGTTTAGAAGTTTCCAATCAGCCCCAGCATTTT.

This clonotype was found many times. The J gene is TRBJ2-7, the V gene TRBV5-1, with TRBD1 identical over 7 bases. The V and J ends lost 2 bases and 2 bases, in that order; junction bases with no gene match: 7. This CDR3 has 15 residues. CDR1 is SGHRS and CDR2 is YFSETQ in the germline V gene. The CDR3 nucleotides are TGCGCCAGCAGCTTCCGGGACAGTTTTACCTACGAGCAGTACTTC. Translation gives CASSFRDSFTYEQYF. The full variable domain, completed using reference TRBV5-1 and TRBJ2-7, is KAGVTQTPRYLIKTRGQQVTLSCSPISGHRSVSWYQQTPGQGLQFLFEYFSETQRNKGNFPGRFSGRQFSNSRSEMNVSTLELGDSALYLCASSFRDSFTYEQYFGPGTRLTVT.

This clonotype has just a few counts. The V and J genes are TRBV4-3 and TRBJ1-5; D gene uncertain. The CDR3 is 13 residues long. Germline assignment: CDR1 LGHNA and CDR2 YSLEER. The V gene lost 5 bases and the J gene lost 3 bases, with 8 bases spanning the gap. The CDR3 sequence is CASSARLNQPQHF. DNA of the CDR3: TGCGCCAGCAGCGCACGACTCAATCAGCCCCAGCATTTT.

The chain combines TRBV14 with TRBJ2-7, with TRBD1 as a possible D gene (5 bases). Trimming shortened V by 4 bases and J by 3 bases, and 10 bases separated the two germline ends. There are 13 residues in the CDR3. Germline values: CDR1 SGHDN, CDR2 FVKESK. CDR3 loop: CASSRGPNYEQYF. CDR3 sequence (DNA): TGTGCCAGCAGCCGGGGCCCTAACTACGAGCAGTACTTC.

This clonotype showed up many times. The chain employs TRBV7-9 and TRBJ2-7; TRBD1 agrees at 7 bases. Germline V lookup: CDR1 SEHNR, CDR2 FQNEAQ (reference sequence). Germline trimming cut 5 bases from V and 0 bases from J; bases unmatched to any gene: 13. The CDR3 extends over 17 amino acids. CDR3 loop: CASSPTPGQKNSYEQYF. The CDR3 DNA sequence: TGTGCCAGCAGCCCGACTCCGGGACAGAAAAACTCCTACGAGCAGTACTTC.